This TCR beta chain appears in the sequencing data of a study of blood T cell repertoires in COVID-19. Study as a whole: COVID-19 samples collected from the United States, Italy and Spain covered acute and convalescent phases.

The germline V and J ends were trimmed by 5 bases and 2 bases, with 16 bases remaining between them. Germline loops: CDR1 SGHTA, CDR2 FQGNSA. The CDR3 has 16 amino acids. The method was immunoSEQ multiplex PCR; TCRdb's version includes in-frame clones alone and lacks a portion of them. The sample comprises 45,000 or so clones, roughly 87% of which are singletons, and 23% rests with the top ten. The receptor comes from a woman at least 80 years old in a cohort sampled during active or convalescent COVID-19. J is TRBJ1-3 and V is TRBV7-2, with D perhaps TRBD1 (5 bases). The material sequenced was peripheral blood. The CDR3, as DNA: TGTGCCAGCAGCATGCCTCGTGGGGCTGCTGGAAACACCATATATTTT. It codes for CASSMPRGAAGNTIYF.